This T cell receptor beta chain was recovered during a study of blood T cell repertoires in COVID-19. V lost 6 bases, J lost 2 bases, and 16 bases lay in between. CDR3 length equals 15 residues. Germline V CDR1 and CDR2: KGHSH, LQKENI. The data were produced by immunoSEQ multiplex PCR, yet TCRdb's version contains in-frame clones alone and is incomplete. The sample contains about 240,000 clones, 87% of which appear only once. This receptor was identified in a woman between 25 and 40 years old with acute COVID-19. The V call is TRBV18, the J call TRBJ2-5; D may be TRBD2 (7 bases). The specimen was PBMCs or T cells enriched from blood (not recorded which). CDR3 region: CASSPEGGEQETQYF. The CDR3 DNA sequence: TGTGCCAGCTCCCCCGAGGGGGGGGAGCAAGAGACCCAGTACTTC.